A selection of T cell receptor beta chains follows, all from one sample in a study of blood T cell repertoires in COVID-19. Data came from immunoSEQ multiplex PCR; TCRdb stores just in-frame clones and leaves some out. This sample has 200,000 to 250,000 clones, with more than 70% found just once. Sequenced material: peripheral blood. These receptors were taken from a woman aged 55-69 years with acute or convalescent COVID-19. Each CDR3 is given with its conserved first and last residue. The D gene is left open where the match is weak. Some rows mark clone size as missing; the rest say once, few, many or name a class of expanded clone.

clone_size	j_call	v_call	d_call	cdr3_nt	cdr3_aa
NA	TRBJ2-1	TRBV6-5	TRBD2	TGTGCCAGCACTCCTCAAGCGGGAGGGCCCCATGAGCAGTTCTTC	CASTPQAGGPHEQFF
NA	TRBJ1-2	TRBV28	NA	TGTGCCAGCAGAGCGGCGGGTAACTATGGCTACACCTTC	CASRAAGNYGYTF
NA	TRBJ1-1	TRBV19	NA	TGTGCCAGTAGTCTCCAGGGGACGAACACTGAAGCTTTCTTT	CASSLQGTNTEAFF
NA	TRBJ2-5	TRBV9	NA	TGTGCCAGCAGCGAACGACAAACAGGGAGACAAGAGACCCAGTACTTC	CASSERQTGRQETQYF
NA	TRBJ2-5	TRBV5-6	TRBD1	TGTGCCAGCAGCTTGGCCCGACAGGGGAAAGAGACCCAGTACTTC	CASSLARQGKETQYF
NA	TRBJ1-5	TRBV10-2	TRBD1	TGCGCCAGCAGTGAGTCCGACAGGGACCAGCCCCAGCATTTT	CASSESDRDQPQHF
once	TRBJ2-3	TRBV10-3	TRBD1	TGTGCCATCGGCCCATTGACAGGGGGCGAAGATACGCAGTATTTT	CAIGPLTGGEDTQYF
NA	TRBJ2-5	TRBV11-2	TRBD2	TGTGCCAGCAGCTTAGATCTAGCGGGGGCCGGCGCCCAGTACTTC	CASSLDLAGAGAQYF
NA	TRBJ2-1	TRBV3-1/TRBV3-2	TRBD2	TGTGCCAGCAGCCAAGTTCAAGGGCTAGCGGGAGGTGAGCAGTTCTTC	CASSQVQGLAGGEQFF
NA	TRBJ2-1	TRBV28	NA	TGTGCCAGCAGGAGCTCCTACAATGAGCAGTTCTTC	CASRSSYNEQFF
NA	TRBJ2-7	TRBV3-1/TRBV3-2	NA	TGTGCCAGCAGCCCCACAGGGTACAACGAGCAGTACTTC	CASSPTGYNEQYF
NA	TRBJ1-1	TRBV4-1	NA	TGCGCCAGCAGCCAAGATTCCCGGGGTCCTAACACTGAAGCTTTCTTT	CASSQDSRGPNTEAFF
NA	TRBJ2-7	TRBV9	TRBD1	TGTGCCAGCAGCGTAGTACAGGGGATACACGAGCAGTACTTC	CASSVVQGIHEQYF
NA	TRBJ1-2	TRBV28	TRBD1	TGTGCCATCCGGAACAGGGGTAACTATGGCTACACCTTC	CAIRNRGNYGYTF
NA	TRBJ2-3	TRBV18	NA	TGTGCCAGCTCACCAAACAAGGGACTGAACACAGATACGCAGTATTTT	CASSPNKGLNTDTQYF
NA	TRBJ2-7	TRBV7-2	TRBD2	TGTGCCAGCAGCAAGTCTAGCGGGGGCTACGAGCAGTACTTC	CASSKSSGGYEQYF
NA	TRBJ1-2	TRBV7-9	TRBD1	TGTGCCAGCAGCCCTGGACAGGGGAACAACTATGGCTACACCTTC	CASSPGQGNNYGYTF
NA	TRBJ2-7	TRBV5-5	TRBD1	TGTGCCAGCAGCTATATAACGACAGGGGGATTCGACGAGCAGTACTTC	CASSYITTGGFDEQYF
NA	TRBJ1-1	TRBV6-5	NA	TGTGCCAGCAGACTTCTTCTGAACACTGAAGCTTTCTTT	CASRLLLNTEAFF
NA	TRBJ2-4	TRBV3-1/TRBV3-2	TRBD2	TGTGCCAGCAGCCACCCCTCGGGACTAGCTGGGAGTGGGGACATTCAGTACTTC	CASSHPSGLAGSGDIQYF
NA	TRBJ2-7	TRBV19	TRBD2	TGTGCCAGTAGAGAAATAGCGGGACCTACATACGAGCAGTACTTC	CASREIAGPTYEQYF
NA	TRBJ2-7	TRBV19	TRBD1	TGTGCCAGTAGGCCGACAGGGTTTGGCTACGAGCAGTACTTC	CASRPTGFGYEQYF
NA	TRBJ2-2	TRBV9	NA	TGTGCCAGCAGCCCGTTACAGGGGCGGGGGGCCGGGGAGCTGTTTTTT	CASSPLQGRGAGELFF
few	TRBJ1-4	TRBV5-1	NA	TGCGCCAGCAGACAAGTTGATGGACAGATACCAACTAATGAAAAACTGTTTTTT	CASRQVDGQIPTNEKLFF
once	TRBJ1-1	TRBV14	NA	TGTGCCAGCAGCCAAGATTTTCCGGGGGTGGGGACTGAAGCTTTCTTT	CASSQDFPGVGTEAFF
few	TRBJ2-7	TRBV19	NA	TGTGCCAGTAGTATAGGTGGGGGGACCTACGAGCAGTACTTC	CASSIGGGTYEQYF
once	TRBJ2-2	TRBV4-3	TRBD2	TGCGCCAGCAGCTTGACTAGCGGGAGGGCCGACACCGGGGAGCTGTTTTTT	CASSLTSGRADTGELFF
NA	TRBJ1-2	TRBV30	NA	TGTGCCTGGAGTCTACAGGGATCATCCCATGGCTACACCTTC	CAWSLQGSSHGYTF
NA	TRBJ2-2	TRBV28	TRBD2	TGTGCCAGCAGCCGTGATAGCGGGAGGGCCGGGGAGCTGTTTTTT	CASSRDSGRAGELFF
NA	TRBJ1-3	TRBV14	TRBD1	TGTGCCAGCAGCCAAGCCGGACAGGGGCACTCTGGAAACACCATATATTTT	CASSQAGQGHSGNTIYF
NA	TRBJ2-7	TRBV30	NA	TGTGCCTGGAGCAAGGGGGGGTACGAGCAGTACTTC	CAWSKGGYEQYF
NA	TRBJ1-5	TRBV7-8	NA	TGTGCCAGCAGCTTGTCAGGGTACAATCAGCCCCAGCATTTT	CASSLSGYNQPQHF
NA	TRBJ2-1	TRBV4-1	TRBD1	TGCGCCAGCAGAGGGACAGGCTCCTACAATGAGCAGTTCTTC	CASRGTGSYNEQFF
NA	TRBJ2-7	TRBV5-1	NA	TGCGCCAGCAGCTTGAGGAGGGGCGGAGACGAGCAGTACTTC	CASSLRRGGDEQYF
NA	TRBJ2-7	TRBV10-1	TRBD1	TGCGCCAGCAGTAGGGACAGGGTAGCCGAGCAGTACTTC	CASSRDRVAEQYF
NA	TRBJ1-1	TRBV5-1	NA	TGCGCCAGCGGAGGGCGGGGGACTCTCACTGAAGCTTTCTTT	CASGGRGTLTEAFF
few	TRBJ2-5	TRBV3-1/TRBV3-2	TRBD1	TGTGCCAGCAGCCAAGTTTACCGACAGGGCCCGCGGGAGACCCAGTACTTC	CASSQVYRQGPRETQYF